The clone carrying this T cell receptor beta chain came up many times. The data belong to a study of T-cell reconstitution after alpha-beta-depleted transplantation in children. Unique molecular identifiers were used to barcode this TCRbeta library. TCRdb reprocessed the PCR reads via MiXCR and lists one record per CDR3 protein. The sample yields 250,000 or so distinct CDR3 sequences, 7.5% to 9.5% seen once. Germline lookup yields CDR1 ENHRY and CDR2 SYGVKD. The CDR3 length is 14 residues. Trimming took off 3 bases at V and 3 bases at J, with 9 bases between the two ends. The source material was PBMCs, mostly from graft donor cells, sampled 180 days after TCRalphabeta/CD19-depleted stem cell transplant. This TCR was sampled from a male patient younger than 18 who had a stem cell transplant for acute lymphoblastic leukemia, so the T cells may come from the graft donor. The chain carries TRBV10-3 and TRBJ1-5; unclear D gene. CDR3 protein: CAISESGINQPQHF. For the CDR3, the DNA is TGTGCCATCAGTGAATCTGGGATCAATCAGCCCCAGCATTTT.